This TCR beta chain was found in a study of cytomegalovirus exposure and HLA in healthy donors. Study information: Samples from HLA-typed donors yielded around 79 million unique TCRs in an early data release.

The PCR used 60 Vbeta and 13 Jbeta primers. Clones were sequenced by immunoSEQ multiplex PCR, and TCRdb holds only the in-frame ones, with some missing. The profile shows some 140,000 clones, 70% to 90% of them singletons. With V trimmed by 4 bases and J by 7 bases, 15 bases remained unmatched. Per the germline V gene, CDR1 is MGHDK and CDR2 is SYGVNS. The CDR3 has 16 amino acids. Study outcomes and limitations: Later analysis identified a missense DCLRE1C variant that was linked to TCR beta V- and J-gene trimming. The authors confirmed in vitro that three CMV-associated chains were specific for CMV antigens.

On this clone: Its antigen is unidentified.

The rearrangement links TRBV25-1 to TRBJ1-2; 7 bases line up with TRBD1. This TCR was sampled from a woman in her forties in good health and CMV-seropositive. The sequencing sample was made of PBMCs. CDR3 nucleotides: TGTGCCAGCAGTGGAGAATCGGGCAGGGGGAGCCGTGGCTACACCTTC. Translation: CASSGESGRGSRGYTF.